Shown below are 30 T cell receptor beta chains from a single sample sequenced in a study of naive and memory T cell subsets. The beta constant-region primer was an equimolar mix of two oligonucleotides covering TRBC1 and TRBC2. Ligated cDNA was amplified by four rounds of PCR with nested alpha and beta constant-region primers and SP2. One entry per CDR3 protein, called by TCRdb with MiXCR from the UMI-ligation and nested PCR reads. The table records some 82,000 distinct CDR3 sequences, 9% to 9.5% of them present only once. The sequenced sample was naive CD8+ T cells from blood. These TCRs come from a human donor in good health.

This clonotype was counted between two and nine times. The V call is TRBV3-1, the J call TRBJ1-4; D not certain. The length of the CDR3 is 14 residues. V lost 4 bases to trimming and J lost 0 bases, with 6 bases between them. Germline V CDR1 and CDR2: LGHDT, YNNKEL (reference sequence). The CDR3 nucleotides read TGTGCCAGCAGCCCCCAGGCAACTAATGAAAAACTGTTTTTT. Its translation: CASSPQATNEKLFF.

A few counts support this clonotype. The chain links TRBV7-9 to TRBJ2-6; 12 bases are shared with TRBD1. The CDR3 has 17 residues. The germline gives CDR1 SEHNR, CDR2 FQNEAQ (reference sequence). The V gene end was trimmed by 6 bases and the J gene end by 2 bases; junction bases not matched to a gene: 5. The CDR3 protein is CASSSGTGGPGANVLTF. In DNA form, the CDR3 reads TGTGCCAGCAGTTCCGGGACAGGGGGCCCTGGGGCCAACGTCCTGACTTTC. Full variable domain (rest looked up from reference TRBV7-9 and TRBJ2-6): DTGVSQNPRHKITKRGQNVTFRCDPISEHNRLYWYRQTLGQGPEFLTYFQNEAQLEKSRLLSDRFSAERPKGSFSTLEIQRTEQGDSAMYLCASSSGTGGPGANVLTFGAGSRLTVL.

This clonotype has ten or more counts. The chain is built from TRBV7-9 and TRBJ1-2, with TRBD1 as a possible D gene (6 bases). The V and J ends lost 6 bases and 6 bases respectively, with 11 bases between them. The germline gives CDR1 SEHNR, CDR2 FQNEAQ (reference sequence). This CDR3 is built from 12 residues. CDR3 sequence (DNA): TGTGCCAGCAGTCAACAGGGAGATGGCTACACCTTC. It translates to CASSQQGDGYTF.

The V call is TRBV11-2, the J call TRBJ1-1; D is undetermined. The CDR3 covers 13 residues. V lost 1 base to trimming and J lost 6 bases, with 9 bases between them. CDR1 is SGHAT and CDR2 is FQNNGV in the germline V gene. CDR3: CASSLGAASEAFF. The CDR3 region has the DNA TGTGCCAGCAGCTTAGGAGCAGCCTCTGAAGCTTTCTTT.

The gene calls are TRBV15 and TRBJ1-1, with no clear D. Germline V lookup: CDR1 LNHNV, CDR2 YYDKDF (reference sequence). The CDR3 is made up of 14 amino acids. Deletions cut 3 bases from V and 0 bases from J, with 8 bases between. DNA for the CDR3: TGTGCCACCAGCAGCATTTTCATGAACACTGAAGCTTTCTTT. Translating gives CATSSIFMNTEAFF. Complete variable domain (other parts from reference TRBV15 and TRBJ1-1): DAMVIQNPRYQVTQFGKPVTLSCSQTLNHNVMYWYQQKSSQAPKLLFHYYDKDFNNEADTPDNFQSRRPNTSFCFLDIRSPGLGDTAMYLCATSSIFMNTEAFFGQGTRLTVV.

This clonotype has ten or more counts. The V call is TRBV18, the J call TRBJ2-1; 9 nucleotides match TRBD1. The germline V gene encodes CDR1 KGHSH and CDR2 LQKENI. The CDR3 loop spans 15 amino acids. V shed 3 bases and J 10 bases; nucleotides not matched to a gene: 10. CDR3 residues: CASSPSTGGIDEQFF. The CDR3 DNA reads TGTGCCAGCTCACCTTCGACAGGGGGTATCGACGAGCAGTTCTTC.

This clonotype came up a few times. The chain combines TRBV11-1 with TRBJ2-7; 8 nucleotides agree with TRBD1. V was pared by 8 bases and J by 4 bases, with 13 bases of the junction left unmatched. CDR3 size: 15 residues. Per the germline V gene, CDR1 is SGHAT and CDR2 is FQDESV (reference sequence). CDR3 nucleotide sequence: TGTGCCAGCGGGACCCCGGGACAGGCTTATTACGAGCAGTACTTC. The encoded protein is CASGTPGQAYYEQYF.

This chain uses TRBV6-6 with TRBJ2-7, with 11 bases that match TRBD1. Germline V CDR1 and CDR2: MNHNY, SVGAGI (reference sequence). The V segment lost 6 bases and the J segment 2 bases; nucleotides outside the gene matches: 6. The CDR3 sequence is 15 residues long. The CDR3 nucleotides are TGTGCCAGCAGCTCCCGGACAGGGGGCGCCTACGAGCAGTACTTC. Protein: CASSSRTGGAYEQYF.

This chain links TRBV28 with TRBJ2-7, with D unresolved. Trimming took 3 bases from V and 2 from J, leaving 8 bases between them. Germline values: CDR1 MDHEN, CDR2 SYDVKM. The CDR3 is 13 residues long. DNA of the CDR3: TGTGCCAGCAGTTTGGGATCTACCTACGAGCAGTACTTC. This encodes CASSLGSTYEQYF.

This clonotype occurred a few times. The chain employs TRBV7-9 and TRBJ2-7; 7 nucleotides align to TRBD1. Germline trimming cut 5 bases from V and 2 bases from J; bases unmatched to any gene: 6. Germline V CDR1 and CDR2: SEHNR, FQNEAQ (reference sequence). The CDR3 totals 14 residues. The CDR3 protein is CASSPRQGPYEQYF. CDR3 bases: TGTGCCAGCAGCCCAAGACAGGGACCCTACGAGCAGTACTTC.

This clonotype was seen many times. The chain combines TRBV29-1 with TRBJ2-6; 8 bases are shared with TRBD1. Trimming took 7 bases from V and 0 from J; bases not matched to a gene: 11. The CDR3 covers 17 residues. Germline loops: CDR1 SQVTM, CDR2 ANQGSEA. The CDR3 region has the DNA TGCAGCGCCGAGGTGTCAGGGGGCTACTCTGGGGCCAACGTCCTGACTTTC. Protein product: CSAEVSGGYSGANVLTF.

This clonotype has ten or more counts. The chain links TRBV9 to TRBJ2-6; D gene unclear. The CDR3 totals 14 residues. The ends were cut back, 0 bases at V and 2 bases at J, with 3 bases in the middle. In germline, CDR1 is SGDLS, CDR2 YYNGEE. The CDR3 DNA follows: TGTGCCAGCAGCGTAGGGGCTGGGGCCAACGTCCTGACTTTC. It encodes CASSVGAGANVLTF.

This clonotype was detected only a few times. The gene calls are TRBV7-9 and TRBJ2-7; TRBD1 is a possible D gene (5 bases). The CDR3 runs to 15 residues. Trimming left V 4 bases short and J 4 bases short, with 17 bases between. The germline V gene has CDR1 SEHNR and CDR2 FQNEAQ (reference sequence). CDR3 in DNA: TGTGCCAGCAGCTCAGACTCTCGACAGTTTTACGAGCAGTACTTC. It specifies CASSSDSRQFYEQYF.

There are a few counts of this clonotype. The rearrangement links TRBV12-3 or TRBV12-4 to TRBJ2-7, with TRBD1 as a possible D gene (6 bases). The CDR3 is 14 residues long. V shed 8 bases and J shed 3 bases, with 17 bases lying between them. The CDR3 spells CASGTADSIYEQYF. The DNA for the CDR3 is TGTGCCAGCGGAACGGCGGACAGCATCTACGAGCAGTACTTC.

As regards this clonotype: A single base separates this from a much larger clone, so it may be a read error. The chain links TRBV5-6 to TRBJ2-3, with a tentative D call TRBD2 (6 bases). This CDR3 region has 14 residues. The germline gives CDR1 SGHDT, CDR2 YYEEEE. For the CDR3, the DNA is TGTGCCAGCAGCTCGGGAGTACGCACAGATAAGCAGTATTTT. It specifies CASSSGVRTDKQYF.

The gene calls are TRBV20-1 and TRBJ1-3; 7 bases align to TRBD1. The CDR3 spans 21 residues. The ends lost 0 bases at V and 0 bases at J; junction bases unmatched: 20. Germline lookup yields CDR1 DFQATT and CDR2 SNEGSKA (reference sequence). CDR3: CSARDGAGQALGRSSGNTIYF. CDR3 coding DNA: TGCAGTGCTAGAGATGGGGCTGGACAGGCGCTAGGCCGAAGCTCTGGAAACACCATATATTTT.

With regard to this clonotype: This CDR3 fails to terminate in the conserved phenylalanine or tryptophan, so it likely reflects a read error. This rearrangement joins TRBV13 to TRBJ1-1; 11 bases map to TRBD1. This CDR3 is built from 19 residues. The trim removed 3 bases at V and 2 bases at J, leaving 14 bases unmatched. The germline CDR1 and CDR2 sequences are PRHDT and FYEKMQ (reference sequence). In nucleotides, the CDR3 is TGTGCCAGCAGCTTCGGACAGGGGGCGATGTTGGTGAGTAACACTGAAGCTTTCTTA. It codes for CASSFGQGAMLVSNTEAFL.

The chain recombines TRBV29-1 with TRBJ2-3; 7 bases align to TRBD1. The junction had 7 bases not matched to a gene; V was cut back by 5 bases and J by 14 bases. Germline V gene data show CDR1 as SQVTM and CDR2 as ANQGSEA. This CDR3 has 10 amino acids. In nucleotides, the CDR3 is TGCAGCGTTAAGACAGGGTACAGGTATTTT. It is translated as CSVKTGYRYF.

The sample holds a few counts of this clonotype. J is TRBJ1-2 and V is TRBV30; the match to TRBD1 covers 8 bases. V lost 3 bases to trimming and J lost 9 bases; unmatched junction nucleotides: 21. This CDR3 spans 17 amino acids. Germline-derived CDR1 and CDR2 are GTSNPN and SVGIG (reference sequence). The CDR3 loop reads CAWREVVTGGNRRSYTF. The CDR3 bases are TGTGCCTGGAGGGAAGTGGTCACAGGGGGTAACCGGAGGAGCTACACCTTC.

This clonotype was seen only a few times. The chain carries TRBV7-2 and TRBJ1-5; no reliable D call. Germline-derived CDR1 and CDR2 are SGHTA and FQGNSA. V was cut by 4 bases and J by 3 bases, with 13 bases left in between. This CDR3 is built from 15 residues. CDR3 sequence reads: CASSSSGRDNQPQHF. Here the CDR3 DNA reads TGTGCCAGCAGCTCCAGCGGGCGGGACAATCAGCCCCAGCATTTT.

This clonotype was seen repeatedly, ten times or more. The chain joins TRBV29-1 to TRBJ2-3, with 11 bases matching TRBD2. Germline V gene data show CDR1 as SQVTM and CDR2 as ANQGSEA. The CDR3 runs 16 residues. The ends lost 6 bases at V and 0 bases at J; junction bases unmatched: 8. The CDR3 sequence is CSVWEGTSGSTDTQYF. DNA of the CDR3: TGCAGCGTGTGGGAGGGGACTAGCGGCAGCACAGATACGCAGTATTTT.

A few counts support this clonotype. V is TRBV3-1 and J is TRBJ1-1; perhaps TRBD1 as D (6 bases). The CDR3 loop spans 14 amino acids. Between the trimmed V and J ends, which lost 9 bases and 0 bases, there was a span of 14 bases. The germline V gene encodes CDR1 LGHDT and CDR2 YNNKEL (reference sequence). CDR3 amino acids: CASSIGGMNTEAFF. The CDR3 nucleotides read TGTGCCAGTAGCATCGGGGGCATGAACACTGAAGCTTTCTTT.

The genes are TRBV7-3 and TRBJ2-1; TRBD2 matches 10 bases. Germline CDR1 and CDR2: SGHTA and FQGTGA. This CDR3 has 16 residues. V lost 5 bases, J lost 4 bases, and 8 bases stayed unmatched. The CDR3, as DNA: TGTGCCAGCAGCGCAGCGCTAGCGGGAGCTTACAATGAGCAGTTCTTC. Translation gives CASSAALAGAYNEQFF. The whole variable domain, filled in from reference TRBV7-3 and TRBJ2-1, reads GAGVSQTPSNKVTEKGKYVELRCDPISGHTALYWYRQSLGQGPEFLIYFQGTGAADDSGLPNDRFFAVRPEGSVSTLKIQRTERGDSAVYLCASSAALAGAYNEQFFGPGTRLTVL.

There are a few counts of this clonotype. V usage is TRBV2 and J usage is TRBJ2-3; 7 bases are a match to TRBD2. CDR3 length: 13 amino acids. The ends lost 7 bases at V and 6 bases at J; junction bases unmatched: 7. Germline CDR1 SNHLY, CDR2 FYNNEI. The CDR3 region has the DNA TGTGCCAGCATCGGGGGGAGGGAGGATACGCAGTATTTT. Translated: CASIGGREDTQYF.

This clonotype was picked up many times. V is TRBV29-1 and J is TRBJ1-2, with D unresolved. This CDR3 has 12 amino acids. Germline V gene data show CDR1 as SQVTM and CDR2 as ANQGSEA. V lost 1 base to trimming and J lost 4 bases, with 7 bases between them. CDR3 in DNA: TGCAGCGTTGAAGGTTTTAGCTATGGCTACACCTTC. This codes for CSVEGFSYGYTF.

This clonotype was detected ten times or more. CDR3 region: CASSPLDGREQYF. CDR3 nucleotide sequence: TGTGCCAGCAGTCCCCTCGACGGTCGCGAGCAGTACTTC. The chain couples TRBV28 to TRBJ2-7; D gene uncertain. The germline gives CDR1 MDHEN, CDR2 SYDVKM. This CDR3 is built from 13 residues. Trimming stripped 5 bases from V and 6 bases from J, with 14 bases between.

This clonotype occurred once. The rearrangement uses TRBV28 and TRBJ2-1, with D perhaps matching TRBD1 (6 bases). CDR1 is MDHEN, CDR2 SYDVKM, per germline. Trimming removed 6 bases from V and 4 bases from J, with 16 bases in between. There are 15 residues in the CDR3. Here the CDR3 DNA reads TGTGCCAGCAGATCACTCCGGGACACGTACAATGAGCAGTTCTTC. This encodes CASRSLRDTYNEQFF.

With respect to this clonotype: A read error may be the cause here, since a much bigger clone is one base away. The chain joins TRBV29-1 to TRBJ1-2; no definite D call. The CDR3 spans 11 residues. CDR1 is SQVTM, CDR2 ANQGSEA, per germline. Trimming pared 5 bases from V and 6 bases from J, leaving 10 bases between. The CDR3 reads CSVFLDDGYTF. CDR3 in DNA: TGCAGCGTTTTCCTAGACGATGGCTACACCTTC. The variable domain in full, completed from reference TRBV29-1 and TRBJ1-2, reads SAVISQKPSRDICQRGTSLTIQCQVDSQVTMMFWYRQQPGQSLTLIATANQGSEATYESGFVIDKFPISRPNLTFSTLTVSNMSPEDSSIYLCSVFLDDGYTFGSGTRLTVV.

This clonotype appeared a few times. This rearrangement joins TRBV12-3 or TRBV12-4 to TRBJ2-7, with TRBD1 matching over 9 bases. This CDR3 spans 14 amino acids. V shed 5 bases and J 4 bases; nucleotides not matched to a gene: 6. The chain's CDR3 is CASSEAGTGYEQYF. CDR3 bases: TGTGCCAGCAGTGAAGCCGGGACAGGGTACGAGCAGTACTTC.

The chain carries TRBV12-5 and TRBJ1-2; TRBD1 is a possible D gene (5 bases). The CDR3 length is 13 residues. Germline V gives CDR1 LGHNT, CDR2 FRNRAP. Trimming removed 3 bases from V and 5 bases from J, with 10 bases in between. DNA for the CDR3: TGTGCTAGTGGTTTAGGGACGGATTATGGCTACACCTTC. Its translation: CASGLGTDYGYTF.